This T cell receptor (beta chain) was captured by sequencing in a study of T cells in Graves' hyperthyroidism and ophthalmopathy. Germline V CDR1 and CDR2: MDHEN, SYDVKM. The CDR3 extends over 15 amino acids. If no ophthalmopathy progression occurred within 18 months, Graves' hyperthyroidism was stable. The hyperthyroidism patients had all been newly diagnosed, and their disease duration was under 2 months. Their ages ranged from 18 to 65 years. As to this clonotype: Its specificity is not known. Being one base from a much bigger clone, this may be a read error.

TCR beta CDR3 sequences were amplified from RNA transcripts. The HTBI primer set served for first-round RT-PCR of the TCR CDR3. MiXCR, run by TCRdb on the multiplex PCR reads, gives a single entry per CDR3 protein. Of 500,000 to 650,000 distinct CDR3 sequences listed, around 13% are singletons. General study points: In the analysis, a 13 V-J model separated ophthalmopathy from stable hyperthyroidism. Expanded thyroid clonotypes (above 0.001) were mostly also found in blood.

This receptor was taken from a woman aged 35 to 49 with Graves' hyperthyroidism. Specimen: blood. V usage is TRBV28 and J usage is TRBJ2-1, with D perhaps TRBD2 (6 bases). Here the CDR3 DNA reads TGTGCCAGCACCCCAGGGCCCGGGAGAAACAATGGGCAGTTCTTC. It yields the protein CASTPGPGRNNGQFF.